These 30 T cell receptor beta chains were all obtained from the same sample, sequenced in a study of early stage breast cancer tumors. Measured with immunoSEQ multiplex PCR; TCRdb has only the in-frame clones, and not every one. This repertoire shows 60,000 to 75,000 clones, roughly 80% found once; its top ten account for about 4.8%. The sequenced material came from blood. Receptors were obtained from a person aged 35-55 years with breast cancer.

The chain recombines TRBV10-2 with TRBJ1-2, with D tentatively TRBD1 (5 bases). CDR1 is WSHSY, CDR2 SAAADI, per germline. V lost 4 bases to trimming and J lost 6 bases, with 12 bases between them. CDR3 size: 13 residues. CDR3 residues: CASSVGGENGYTF. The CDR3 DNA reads TGCGCCAGCAGTGTCGGGGGGGAAAATGGCTACACCTTC.

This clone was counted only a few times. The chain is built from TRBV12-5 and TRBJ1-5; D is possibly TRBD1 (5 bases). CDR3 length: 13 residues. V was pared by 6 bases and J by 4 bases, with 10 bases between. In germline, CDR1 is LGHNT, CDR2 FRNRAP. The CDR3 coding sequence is TGTGCTAGTGGCTACGACAGTAATCAGCCCCAGCATTTT. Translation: CASGYDSNQPQHF.

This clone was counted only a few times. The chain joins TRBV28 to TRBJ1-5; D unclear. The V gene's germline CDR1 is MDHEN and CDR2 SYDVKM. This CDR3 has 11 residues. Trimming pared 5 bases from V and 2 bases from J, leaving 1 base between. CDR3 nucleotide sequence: TGTGCCAGCAGTGGCAATCAGCCCCAGCATTTT. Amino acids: CASSGNQPQHF.

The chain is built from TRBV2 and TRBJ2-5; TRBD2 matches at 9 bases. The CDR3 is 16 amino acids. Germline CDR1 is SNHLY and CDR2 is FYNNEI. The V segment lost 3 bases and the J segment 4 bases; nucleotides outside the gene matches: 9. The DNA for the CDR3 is TGTGCCAGCAGTGATAACAGCGGGAGGTCGCTAGAGACCCAGTACTTC. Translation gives CASSDNSGRSLETQYF. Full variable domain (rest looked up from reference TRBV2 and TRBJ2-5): EPEVTQTPSHQVTQMGQEVILRCVPISNHLYFYWYRQILGQKVEFLVSFYNNEISEKSEIFDDQFSVERPDGSNFTLKIRSTKLEDSAMYFCASSDNSGRSLETQYFGPGTRLLVL.

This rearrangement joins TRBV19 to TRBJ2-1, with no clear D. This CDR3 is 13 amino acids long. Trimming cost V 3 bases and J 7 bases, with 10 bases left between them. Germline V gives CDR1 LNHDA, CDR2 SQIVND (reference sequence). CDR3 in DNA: TGTGCCAGTAGTATGCCTCCCGATAATGAGCAGTTCTTC. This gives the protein CASSMPPDNEQFF. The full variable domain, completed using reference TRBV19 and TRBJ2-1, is DGGITQSPKYLFRKEGQNVTLSCEQNLNHDAMYWYRQDPGQGLRLIYYSQIVNDFQKGDIAEGYSVSREKKESFPLTVTSAQKNPTAFYLCASSMPPDNEQFFGPGTRLTVL.

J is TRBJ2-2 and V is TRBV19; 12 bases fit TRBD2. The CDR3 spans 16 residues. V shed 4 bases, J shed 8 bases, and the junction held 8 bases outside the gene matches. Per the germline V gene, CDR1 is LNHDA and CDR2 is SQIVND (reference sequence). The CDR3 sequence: CASSRTSGTTSGELFF. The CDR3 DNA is TGTGCCAGTAGTAGGACTAGCGGGACCACATCAGGGGAGCTGTTTTTT.

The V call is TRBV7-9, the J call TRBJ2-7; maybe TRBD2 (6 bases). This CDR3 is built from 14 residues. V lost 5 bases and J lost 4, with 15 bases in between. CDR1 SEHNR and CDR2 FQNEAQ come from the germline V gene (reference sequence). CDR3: CASSPRAGLYEQYF. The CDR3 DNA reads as TGTGCCAGCAGCCCCCGGGCAGGACTATACGAGCAGTACTTC.

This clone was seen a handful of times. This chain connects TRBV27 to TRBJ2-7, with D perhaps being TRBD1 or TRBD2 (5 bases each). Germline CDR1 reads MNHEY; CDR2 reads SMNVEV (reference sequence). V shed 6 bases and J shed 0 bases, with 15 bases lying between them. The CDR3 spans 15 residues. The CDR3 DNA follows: TGTGCCAGCAGCTGGGGGTGGCGGAGCTCCTACGAGCAGTACTTC. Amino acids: CASSWGWRSSYEQYF.

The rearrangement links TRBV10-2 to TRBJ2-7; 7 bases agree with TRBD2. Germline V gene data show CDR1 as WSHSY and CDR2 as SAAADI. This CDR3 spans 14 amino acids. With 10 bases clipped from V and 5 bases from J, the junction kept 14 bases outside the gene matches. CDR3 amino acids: CATLSAGELNEQYF. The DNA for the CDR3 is TGCGCCACGTTATCGGCGGGAGAGTTGAACGAGCAGTACTTC.

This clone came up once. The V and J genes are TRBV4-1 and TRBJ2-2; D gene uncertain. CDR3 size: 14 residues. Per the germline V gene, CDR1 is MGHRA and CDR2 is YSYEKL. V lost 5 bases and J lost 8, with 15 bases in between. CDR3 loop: CASSFRSSPGELFF. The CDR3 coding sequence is TGCGCCAGCAGCTTCCGGTCCTCCCCGGGGGAGCTGTTTTTT.

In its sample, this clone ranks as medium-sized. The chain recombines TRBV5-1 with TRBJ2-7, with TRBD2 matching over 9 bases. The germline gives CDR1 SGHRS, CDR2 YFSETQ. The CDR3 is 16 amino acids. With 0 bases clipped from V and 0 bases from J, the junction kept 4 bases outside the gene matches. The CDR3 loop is CASSLAWTSVSYEQYF. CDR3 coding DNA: TGCGCCAGCAGCTTGGCCTGGACTAGCGTCTCCTACGAGCAGTACTTC.

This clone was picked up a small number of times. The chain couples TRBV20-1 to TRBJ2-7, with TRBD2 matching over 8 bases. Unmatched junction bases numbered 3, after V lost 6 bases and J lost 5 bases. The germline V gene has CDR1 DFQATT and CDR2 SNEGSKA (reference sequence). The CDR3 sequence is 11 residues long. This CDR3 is CSAGTRNEQYF. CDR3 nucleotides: TGCAGTGCCGGGACTAGGAACGAGCAGTACTTC.

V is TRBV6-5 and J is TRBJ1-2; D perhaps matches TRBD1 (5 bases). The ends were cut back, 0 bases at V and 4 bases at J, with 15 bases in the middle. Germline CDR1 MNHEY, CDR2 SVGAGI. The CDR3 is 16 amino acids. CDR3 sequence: CASSYSPQGTLYGYTF. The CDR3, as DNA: TGTGCCAGCAGTTACTCCCCCCAGGGCACCCTCTATGGCTACACCTTC.

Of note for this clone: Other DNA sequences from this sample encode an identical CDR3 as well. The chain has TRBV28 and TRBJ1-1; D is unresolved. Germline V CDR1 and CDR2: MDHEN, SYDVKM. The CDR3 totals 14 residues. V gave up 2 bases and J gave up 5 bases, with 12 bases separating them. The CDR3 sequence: CASSLGGRSTEAFF. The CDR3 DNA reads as TGTGCCAGCAGTTTAGGAGGGCGAAGTACTGAAGCTTTCTTT.

Here the CDR3 DNA reads TGTGCCAGCAGGCCCGCCAGGACAGATTACAATGAGCAGTTCTTC. As protein: CASRPARTDYNEQFF. The chain couples TRBV6-6 to TRBJ2-1; perhaps TRBD1 as D (6 bases). The germline V gene encodes CDR1 MNHNY and CDR2 SVGAGI (reference sequence). This CDR3 is built from 15 residues. With 6 bases removed from V and 4 bases from J, the gap between germline ends came to 16 bases.

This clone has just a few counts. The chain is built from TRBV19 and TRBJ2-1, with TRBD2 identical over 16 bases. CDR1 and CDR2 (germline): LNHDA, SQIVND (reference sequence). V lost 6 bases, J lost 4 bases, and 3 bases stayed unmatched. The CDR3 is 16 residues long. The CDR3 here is CASRTGLAGGYNEQFF. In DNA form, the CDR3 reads TGTGCCAGTAGGACGGGACTAGCGGGAGGGTACAATGAGCAGTTCTTC. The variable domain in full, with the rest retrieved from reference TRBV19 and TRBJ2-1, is DGGITQSPKYLFRKEGQNVTLSCEQNLNHDAMYWYRQDPGQGLRLIYYSQIVNDFQKGDIAEGYSVSREKKESFPLTVTSAQKNPTAFYLCASRTGLAGGYNEQFFGPGTRLTVL.

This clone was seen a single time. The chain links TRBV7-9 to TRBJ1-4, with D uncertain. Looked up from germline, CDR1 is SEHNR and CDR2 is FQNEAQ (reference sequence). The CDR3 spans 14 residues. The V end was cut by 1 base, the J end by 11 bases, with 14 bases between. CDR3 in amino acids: CASSLDAGSWKLFF. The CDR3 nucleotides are TGTGCCAGCAGCTTAGACGCAGGTAGTTGGAAACTGTTTTTT.

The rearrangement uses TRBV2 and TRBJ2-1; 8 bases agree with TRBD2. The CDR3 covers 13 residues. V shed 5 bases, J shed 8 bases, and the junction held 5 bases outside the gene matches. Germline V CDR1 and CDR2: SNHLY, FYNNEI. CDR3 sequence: CASSSGSRYEQFF. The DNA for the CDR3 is TGTGCCAGCAGTAGCGGGAGTAGGTATGAGCAGTTCTTC.

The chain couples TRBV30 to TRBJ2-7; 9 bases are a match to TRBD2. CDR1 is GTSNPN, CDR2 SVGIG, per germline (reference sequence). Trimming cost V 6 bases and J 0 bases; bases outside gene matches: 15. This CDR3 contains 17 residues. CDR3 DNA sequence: TGTGCCTGTAAACCCGGGACTAGCTTTATCAGCTCCTACGAGCAGTACTTC. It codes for CACKPGTSFISSYEQYF.

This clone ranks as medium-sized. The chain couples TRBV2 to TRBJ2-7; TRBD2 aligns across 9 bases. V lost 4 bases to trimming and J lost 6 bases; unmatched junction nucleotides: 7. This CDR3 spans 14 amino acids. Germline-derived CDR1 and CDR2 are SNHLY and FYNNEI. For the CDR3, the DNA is TGTGCCAGCAGTGCAGGGGTTAGCGGGAGCGAGCAGTACTTC. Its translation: CASSAGVSGSEQYF.

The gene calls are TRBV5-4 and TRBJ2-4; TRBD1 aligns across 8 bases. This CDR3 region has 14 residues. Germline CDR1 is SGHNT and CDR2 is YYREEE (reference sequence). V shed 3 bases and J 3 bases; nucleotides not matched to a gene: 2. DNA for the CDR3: TGTGCCAGCAGCTCGACAGGGGACAAAAACATTCAGTACTTC. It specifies CASSSTGDKNIQYF.

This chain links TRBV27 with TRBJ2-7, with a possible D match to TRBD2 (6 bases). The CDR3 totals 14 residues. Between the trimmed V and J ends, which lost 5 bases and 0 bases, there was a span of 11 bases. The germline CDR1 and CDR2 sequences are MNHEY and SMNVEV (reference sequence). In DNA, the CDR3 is TGTGCCAGCAGTCCGGGACTGAGCTCCTACGAGCAGTACTTC. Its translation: CASSPGLSSYEQYF.

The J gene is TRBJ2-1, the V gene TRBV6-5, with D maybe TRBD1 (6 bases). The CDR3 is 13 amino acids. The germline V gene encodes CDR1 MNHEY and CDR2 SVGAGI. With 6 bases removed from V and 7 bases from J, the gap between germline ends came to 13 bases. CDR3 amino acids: CASSRTGTNEQFF. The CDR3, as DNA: TGTGCCAGCAGCCGAACAGGGACGAATGAGCAGTTCTTC.

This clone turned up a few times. CDR3 in amino acids: CASSLEGSGELFF. The CDR3 DNA reads TGTGCCAGCAGCTTAGAGGGATCCGGGGAGCTGTTTTTT. The chain employs TRBV7-3 and TRBJ2-2, with D tentatively TRBD2 (5 bases). Germline V CDR1 and CDR2: SGHTA, FQGTGA. This CDR3 has 13 residues. Trimming cost V 2 bases and J 6 bases, with 7 bases left between them. The full variable domain, in which reference TRBV7-3 and TRBJ2-2 provide the parts outside the CDR3, is GAGVSQTPSNKVTEKGKYVELRCDPISGHTALYWYRQSLGQGPEFLIYFQGTGAADDSGLPNDRFFAVRPEGSVSTLKIQRTERGDSAVYLCASSLEGSGELFFGEGSRLTVL.

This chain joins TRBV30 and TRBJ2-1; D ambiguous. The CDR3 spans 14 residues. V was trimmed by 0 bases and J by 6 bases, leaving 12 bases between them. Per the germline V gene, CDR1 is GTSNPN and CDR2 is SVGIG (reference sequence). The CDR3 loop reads CAWSVGDLRNEQFF. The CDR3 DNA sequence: TGTGCCTGGAGTGTTGGCGACCTCCGCAATGAGCAGTTCTTC. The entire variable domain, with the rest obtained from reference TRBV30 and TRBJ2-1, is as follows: SQTIHQWPATLVQPVGSPLSLECTVEGTSNPNLYWYRQAAGRGLQLLFYSVGIGQISSEVPQNLSASRPQDRQFILSSKKLLLSDSGFYLCAWSVGDLRNEQFFGPGTRLTVL.

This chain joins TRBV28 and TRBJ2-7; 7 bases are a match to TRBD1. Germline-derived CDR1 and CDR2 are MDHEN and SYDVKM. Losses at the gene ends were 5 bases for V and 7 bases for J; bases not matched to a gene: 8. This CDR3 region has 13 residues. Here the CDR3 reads CASSPGQVGEQYF. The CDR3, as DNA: TGTGCCAGCAGTCCCGGACAGGTGGGGGAGCAGTACTTC. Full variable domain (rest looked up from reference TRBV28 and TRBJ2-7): DVKVTQSSRYLVKRTGEKVFLECVQDMDHENMFWYRQDPGLGLRLIYFSYDVKMKEKGDIPEGYSVSREKKERFSLILESASTNQTSMYLCASSPGQVGEQYFGPGTRLTVT.

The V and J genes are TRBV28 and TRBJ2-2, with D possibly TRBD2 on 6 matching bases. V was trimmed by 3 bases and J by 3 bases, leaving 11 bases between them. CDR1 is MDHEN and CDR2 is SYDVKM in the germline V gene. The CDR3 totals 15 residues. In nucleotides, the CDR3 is TGTGCCAGCAGTTTGGAGGGTTTGGACACCGGGGAGCTGTTTTTT. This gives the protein CASSLEGLDTGELFF.

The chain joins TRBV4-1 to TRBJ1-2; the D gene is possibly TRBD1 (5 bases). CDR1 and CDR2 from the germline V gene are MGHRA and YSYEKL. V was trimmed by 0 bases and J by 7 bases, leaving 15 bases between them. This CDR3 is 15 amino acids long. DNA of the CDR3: TGCGCCAGCAGCCAAGATGGGTCCGGGGGGGGTGGCTACACCTTC. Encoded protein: CASSQDGSGGGGYTF.

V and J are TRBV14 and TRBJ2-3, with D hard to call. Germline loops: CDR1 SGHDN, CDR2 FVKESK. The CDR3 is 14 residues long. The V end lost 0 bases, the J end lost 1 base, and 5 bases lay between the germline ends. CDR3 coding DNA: TGTGCCAGCAGCCAAGATTGGGGCACAGATACGCAGTATTTT. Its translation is CASSQDWGTDTQYF.

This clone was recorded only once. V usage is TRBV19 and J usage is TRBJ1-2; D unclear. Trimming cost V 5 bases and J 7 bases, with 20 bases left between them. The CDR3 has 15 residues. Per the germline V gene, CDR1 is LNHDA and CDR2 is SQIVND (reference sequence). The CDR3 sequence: CASSPYTQQRAGYTF. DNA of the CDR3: TGTGCCAGTAGTCCTTACACGCAACAGAGAGCTGGCTACACCTTC. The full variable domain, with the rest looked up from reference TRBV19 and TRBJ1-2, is DGGITQSPKYLFRKEGQNVTLSCEQNLNHDAMYWYRQDPGQGLRLIYYSQIVNDFQKGDIAEGYSVSREKKESFPLTVTSAQKNPTAFYLCASSPYTQQRAGYTFGSGTRLTVV.